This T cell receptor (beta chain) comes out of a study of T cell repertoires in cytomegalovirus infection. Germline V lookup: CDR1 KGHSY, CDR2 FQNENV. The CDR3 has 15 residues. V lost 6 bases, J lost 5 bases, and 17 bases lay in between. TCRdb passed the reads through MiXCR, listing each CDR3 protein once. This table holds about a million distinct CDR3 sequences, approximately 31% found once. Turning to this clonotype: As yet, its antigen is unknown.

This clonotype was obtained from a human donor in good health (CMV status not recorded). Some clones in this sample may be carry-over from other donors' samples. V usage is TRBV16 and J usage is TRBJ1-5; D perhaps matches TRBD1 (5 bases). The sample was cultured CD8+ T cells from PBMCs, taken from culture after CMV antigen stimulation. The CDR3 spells CASSRPGTADQPQHF. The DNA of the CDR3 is TGTGCCAGCAGTCGACCCGGGACGGCAGATCAGCCCCAGCATTTT. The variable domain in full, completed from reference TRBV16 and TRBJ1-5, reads GEEVAQTPKHLVRGEGQKAKLYCAPIKGHSYVFWYQQVLKNEFKFLISFQNENVFDETGMPKERFSAKCLPNSPCSLEIQATKLEDSAVYFCASSRPGTADQPQHFGDGTRLSIL.